This TCR beta chain derives from a study of blood T cell repertoires in COVID-19. Overall study context: The cDNA or gDNA used as material had been derived from T cells, B-cell-depleted T cells, or PBMCs.

In the original processing: Reference gene primer amplification gave estimated nucleated cell counts. This table comes from immunoSEQ multiplex PCR, and its TCRdb copy is limited to in-frame clones, with some not included. The D gene and trimming were derived from the DNA, and the V and J assignments and clone size from that table. The sample records fewer than 650,000 clones, around nine tenths being singletons. Sequencing was done on a sample of peripheral blood. The source is a woman aged 50 to 60 with COVID-19, enrolled during active disease.

The CDR3 DNA follows: TGTGCCAGCAGTTTATCATCGCGGCAGCCCCAGCATTTT. Protein product: CASSLSSRQPQHF. The rearrangement uses TRBV12-3 or TRBV12-4 and TRBJ1-5, with D unresolved. V was pared by 2 bases and J by 7 bases, with 9 bases between. The CDR3 sequence is 13 residues long.